This T cell receptor (beta chain) derives from a study of cytomegalovirus exposure and HLA in healthy donors. PCR involved 60 Vbeta and 13 Jbeta primers. In the authors' workflow: A follow-up analysis tallied tens of millions of unique TCR beta chains, 8.5 million to 14 million shared. This table comes from immunoSEQ multiplex PCR, and its TCRdb copy is limited to in-frame clones, with some not included. The V and J calls and clone size were taken over from that table, and D and trimming were inferred from the DNA. This sample contains over 120,000 clones. V was shortened by 3 bases and J by 4 bases, with 12 bases between the two germline ends. This CDR3 contains 14 residues. Germline V gene data show CDR1 as MDHEN and CDR2 as SYDVKM. Study-wide results and caveats: In a later analysis, HLA-C alleles had the fewest associated TCRs, DRB1 alleles the most.

A remark on this clone: What it binds is unknown.

The chain joins TRBV28 to TRBJ1-2, with D perhaps matching TRBD1 (6 bases). This TCR was recovered from a male donor in good health and CMV-seronegative. Specimen: PBMCs. CDR3 sequence (DNA): TGTGCCAGCAGTTTCGGTACAGGGACCTATGGCTACACCTTC. Its translation is CASSFGTGTYGYTF.